A selection of T cell receptor beta chains follows, all from one sample in a study of T cell changes during pregnancy in multiple sclerosis. Data came from immunoSEQ multiplex PCR; TCRdb stores just in-frame clones and leaves some out. Seen here are approximately 23,000 clones, roughly 89% observed once, and the top ten hold 0.67%. The material was CD4+ T cells from peripheral blood mononuclear cells, obtained in the third trimester of pregnancy. The origin of the receptors is a female donor in good health, enrolled as a control in a pregnancy study. Each CDR3 is given with its conserved first and last residue. The D gene is left open where the match is weak.

j_call | d_call | v_call | cdr3_aa
TRBJ1-3 | . | TRBV19 | CASNAGQPGNTIYF
TRBJ1-5 | . | TRBV4-1 | CASSQGAGGGNQPQHF
TRBJ1-1 | TRBD1 | TRBV6-5 | CASSPLDRVDTEAFF
TRBJ1-1 | . | TRBV28 | CASSFLVGRLTEAFF
TRBJ1-2 | TRBD1 | TRBV6-5 | CASSYRQGDGYTF
TRBJ2-3 | . | TRBV2 | CASSTRTDTQYF
TRBJ1-1 | . | TRBV15 | CATSRDLTGTEAFF
TRBJ1-4 | . | TRBV7-9 | CASSLGGGGEKPFF
TRBJ2-2 | TRBD2 | TRBV6-4 | CASSDGTSTGELFF
TRBJ1-3 | TRBD1 | TRBV10-2 | CASTPWTGRSGNTIYF
TRBJ1-6 | . | TRBV19 | CASSPQARGSYNSPLHF
TRBJ2-3 | . | TRBV18 | CASSPLGASTDTQYF
TRBJ1-2 | . | TRBV7-2 | CASSLVGAGYGYTF
TRBJ2-2 | TRBD1 | TRBV14 | CASSQFRDRTTGELFF
TRBJ2-7 | TRBD2 | TRBV6-5 | CASSYVAGRPDEQYF
TRBJ2-5 | TRBD2 | TRBV7-6 | CASSLSGSSQETQYF
TRBJ2-1 | . | TRBV9 | CASSLGQAGNEQFF
TRBJ1-2 | TRBD1 | TRBV11-2 | CASSWGQDGYTF
TRBJ2-7 | TRBD2 | TRBV28 | CASSLGGRPSYEQYF
TRBJ1-2 | . | TRBV28 | CASSTTPANYGYTF
TRBJ1-1 | TRBD1 | TRBV2 | CASSGDRRMTEAFF
TRBJ1-2 | . | TRBV2 | CARSLGQGFRGYTF
TRBJ2-1 | TRBD2 | TRBV7-9 | CASQREVRVRNEQFF
TRBJ2-3 | . | TRBV10-1 | CASSDIQGGTQYF
TRBJ1-6 | . | TRBV7-2 | CASSPSTTVSNSPLHF
TRBJ1-6 | TRBD1 | TRBV27 | CASSYRGNSPLHF
TRBJ1-2 | TRBD1 | TRBV28 | CASSRGTGGSGYTF
TRBJ1-5 | . | TRBV7-9 | CASSFTGINQPQHF
TRBJ2-1 | TRBD2 | TRBV15 | CATSGGAKDNEQFF
TRBJ1-2 | . | TRBV19 | CASSIPWGHGYTF
TRBJ2-5 | TRBD1 | TRBV7-3 | CASSLTGTGGETQYF
TRBJ1-3 | TRBD1 | TRBV7-3 | CASSLDRGFGNTIYF
TRBJ1-2 | . | TRBV7-6 | CASSFPEGNGGYTF
TRBJ1-6 | . | TRBV6-4 | CASSDWGVDGGSPLHF
TRBJ1-5 | . | TRBV6-1 | CASSLDRLGNQPQHF
TRBJ1-5 | . | TRBV6-1 | CARTDNSNQPQHF
TRBJ2-6 | . | TRBV10-3 | CATPRDRFSGANVLTF
TRBJ1-1 | TRBD1 | TRBV27 | CATSKQGGSTEAFF
TRBJ2-5 | . | TRBV25-1 | CASSGYGQFLQETQYF
TRBJ1-2 | . | TRBV19 | CASSTQVINYGYTF
TRBJ1-1 | . | TRBV29-1 | CSFRQVNTEAFF
TRBJ2-7 | . | TRBV1 | CIDSTGTGAYEQYF
TRBJ2-3 | TRBD2 | TRBV5-6 | CASSPVGGGTDTQYF
TRBJ1-4 | TRBD1 | TRBV29-1 | CSGGTGEKLFF
TRBJ2-1 | . | TRBV14 | CASSSPGINSYNEQFF
TRBJ1-5 | . | TRBV28 | CASSTRGIYSNQPQHF
TRBJ1-6 | . | TRBV7-2 | CASSPRSGGTPSPLHF
TRBJ1-2 | . | TRBV10-3 | CAISDLATYGYTF
TRBJ1-5 | . | TRBV21-1 | CASTGTKGTRPQHF
TRBJ2-6 | TRBD2 | TRBV9 | CASSVAPAGAGANVLTF
TRBJ2-1 | TRBD2 | TRBV6-4 | CASSERSGVSSYNEQFF
TRBJ1-4 | . | TRBV4-2 | CASSQATANEKLFF
TRBJ1-4 | . | TRBV19 | CASAGDNEKLFF
TRBJ1-6 | TRBD1 | TRBV10-3 | CAISGQGPMDSPLHF
TRBJ1-6 | TRBD1 | TRBV5-1 | CASSLTGVDSPLHF
TRBJ2-1 | . | TRBV5-1 | CASSFNSAGPSYNEQFF
TRBJ2-2 | TRBD2 | TRBV25-1 | CASGASLAYTGELFF
TRBJ2-7 | . | TRBV11-2 | CASSLDLTGGLAYEQYF
TRBJ1-2 | TRBD1 | TRBV25-1 | CASSDLDRGNYGYTF